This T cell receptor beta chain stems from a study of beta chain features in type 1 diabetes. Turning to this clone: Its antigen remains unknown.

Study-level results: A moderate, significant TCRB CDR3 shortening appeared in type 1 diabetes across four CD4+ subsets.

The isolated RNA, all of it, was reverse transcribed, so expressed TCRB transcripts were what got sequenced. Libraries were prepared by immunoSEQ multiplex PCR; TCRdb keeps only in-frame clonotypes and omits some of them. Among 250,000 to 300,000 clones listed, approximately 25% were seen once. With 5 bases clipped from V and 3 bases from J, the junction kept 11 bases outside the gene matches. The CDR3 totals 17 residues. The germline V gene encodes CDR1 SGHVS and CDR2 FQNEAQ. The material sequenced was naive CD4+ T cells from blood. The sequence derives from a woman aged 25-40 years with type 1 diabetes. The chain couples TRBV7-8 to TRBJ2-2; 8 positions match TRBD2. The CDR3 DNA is TGTGCCAGCAGCCCTCCGCGGGGGGTAGGAGACACCGGGGAGCTGTTTTTT. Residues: CASSPPRGVGDTGELFF.